This entry lists 28 T cell receptor beta chains sequenced from one sample in a study of blood T cell repertoires in COVID-19. Generated by immunoSEQ multiplex PCR, the TCRdb table keeps only in-frame clones and is missing some. Among over 50,000 clones, around 72% were seen once, and the ten largest hold about 15%. The sample was peripheral blood. The source of these receptors is a human donor with active or convalescent COVID-19. The donor label of this sample is uncertain.

This clone was detected only a few times. The chain is built from TRBV10-3 and TRBJ2-1; TRBD2 agrees at 12 bases. The V and J ends lost 0 bases and 6 bases, in that order; junction bases with no gene match: 15. The CDR3 length is 20 residues. CDR1 and CDR2 from the germline V gene are ENHRY and SYGVKD. This CDR3 reads CAISESTGLALAGGLNEQFF. In nucleotides, the CDR3 is TGTGCCATCAGTGAGTCGACAGGTCTAGCACTAGCGGGAGGACTCAATGAGCAGTTCTTC.

About this clone itself: Other nucleotide sequences in the sample specify the same CDR3. V usage is TRBV9 and J usage is TRBJ2-1, with 9 bases that match TRBD2. The CDR3 is 16 amino acids. Per the germline V gene, CDR1 is SGDLS and CDR2 is YYNGEE. V lost 0 bases and J lost 0; bases outside the gene matches: 1. CDR3 nucleotides: TGTGCCAGCAGCGTAGAAGCGGGAGGCTCCTACAATGAGCAGTTCTTC. Translating gives CASSVEAGGSYNEQFF. The full variable domain, completed using reference TRBV9 and TRBJ2-1, is DSGVTQTPKHLITATGQRVTLRCSPRSGDLSVYWYQQSLDQGLQFLIQYYNGEERAKGNILERFSAQQFPDLHSELNLSSLELGDSALYFCASSVEAGGSYNEQFFGPGTRLTVL.

The gene calls are TRBV30 and TRBJ2-7; a possible D gene is TRBD1 (9 bases). Germline V gene data show CDR1 as GTSNPN and CDR2 as SVGIG (reference sequence). Trimming pared 2 bases from V and 1 base from J, leaving 15 bases between. This CDR3 spans 15 amino acids. CDR3 DNA: TGTGCCTGGAGTCCGGGGGGGACAGGGTCCTACGAGCAGTACTTC. It translates to CAWSPGGTGSYEQYF.

Only a few counts were recorded for this clone. The CDR3 region has the DNA TGTGCCAGCAGTTTATGGGGGCGGAATGAAAAACTGTTTTTT. Its translation is CASSLWGRNEKLFF. The chain has TRBV27 and TRBJ1-4; D is possibly TRBD1 (6 bases). V lost 1 base and J lost 5, with 8 bases in between. In germline, CDR1 is MNHEY, CDR2 SMNVEV (reference sequence). The CDR3 extends over 14 amino acids. Filled out from reference TRBV27 and TRBJ1-4, the complete variable domain reads EAQVTQNPRYLITVTGKKLTVTCSQNMNHEYMSWYRQDPGLGLRQIYYSMNVEVTDKGDVPEGYKVSRKEKRNFPLILESPSPNQTSLYFCASSLWGRNEKLFFGSGTQLSVL.

V is TRBV7-9 and J is TRBJ2-4, with 10 bases that match TRBD2. Germline CDR1 and CDR2: SEHNR and FQNEAQ (reference sequence). After removal of 3 bases from V and 8 bases from J, the junction contained 10 bases not matched to a gene. This CDR3 comprises 16 residues. CDR3 sequence: CASSFPSGSGGDIQYF. CDR3 sequence (DNA): TGTGCCAGCAGCTTCCCGAGCGGGAGCGGGGGGGACATTCAGTACTTC.

The chain carries TRBV15 and TRBJ1-6; 8 nucleotides align to TRBD1. V trimming: 0 bases; J trimming: 3 bases; junction bases outside the gene matches: 1. Per germline, CDR1 LNHNV and CDR2 YYDKDF (reference sequence). The CDR3 is 16 amino acids. The CDR3 protein is CATSREDRGYNSPLHF. The CDR3 DNA follows: TGTGCCACCAGCAGAGAAGACAGGGGCTATAATTCACCCCTCCACTTT.

In DNA form, the CDR3 reads TGTGCCAGACCTCCCAGGGCAGGGGAGCTGTTTTTT. Residues: CARPPRAGELFF. The chain couples TRBV21-1 to TRBJ2-2; TRBD1, the table's D call, lacks a check against the DNA. TRBV21-1 is annotated as a pseudogene. This CDR3 comprises 12 residues.

The J gene is TRBJ2-2, the V gene TRBV10-3; 12 bases match TRBD1. The V gene's germline CDR1 is ENHRY and CDR2 SYGVKD. V lost 8 bases to trimming and J lost 0 bases; unmatched junction nucleotides: 7. This CDR3 comprises 17 residues. The CDR3 DNA reads TGTGCCATCTTAGGGACAGGGGGCGCCTCGAACACCGGGGAGCTGTTTTTT. Translating gives CAILGTGGASNTGELFF.

This chain uses TRBV4-1 with TRBJ2-3, with D tentatively TRBD2 (5 bases). V lost 1 base and J lost 5, with 16 bases in between. The germline gives CDR1 MGHRA, CDR2 YSYEKL. CDR3 length: 16 amino acids. CDR3 sequence reads: CASSQVGLAIRDTQYF. The CDR3 bases are TGCGCCAGCAGCCAAGTAGGGCTAGCAATTCGAGATACGCAGTATTTT.

V and J are TRBV28 and TRBJ2-5; 9 nucleotides agree with TRBD1. Germline trimming cut 2 bases from V and 13 bases from J; bases unmatched to any gene: 11. The CDR3 totals 14 residues. Germline loops: CDR1 MDHEN, CDR2 SYDVKM. The CDR3 reads CASSLQGQGEVGYF. CDR3 coding DNA: TGTGCCAGCAGTTTACAGGGACAGGGAGAGGTCGGGTACTTC.

Only one count was recorded for this clone. This sequence joins TRBV19 and TRBJ1-3; D is unclear. This CDR3 contains 16 residues. Germline V gene data show CDR1 as LNHDA and CDR2 as SQIVND (reference sequence). Trimming cost V 9 bases and J 0 bases, with 18 bases left between them. The CDR3 spells CASLTPPMSSGNTIYF. DNA of the CDR3: TGTGCCAGCCTAACCCCCCCCATGAGCTCTGGAAACACCATATATTTT.

The chain is built from TRBV30 and TRBJ2-7; a possible D gene is TRBD2 (6 bases). Germline CDR1 and CDR2: GTSNPN and SVGIG (reference sequence). V lost 3 bases to trimming and J lost 2 bases, with 11 bases between them. This CDR3 contains 13 residues. This chain's CDR3 is CAWSGRGTYEQYF. As DNA, the CDR3 is TGTGCCTGGAGCGGGAGAGGAACCTACGAGCAGTACTTC.

The V and J genes are TRBV7-2 and TRBJ1-5, with 9 positions matching TRBD1. CDR3 length equals 15 residues. Per the germline V gene, CDR1 is SGHTA and CDR2 is FQGNSA. V was pared by 5 bases and J by 6 bases, with 8 bases of the junction left unmatched. CDR3 sequence (DNA): TGTGCCAGCAGCACTACAGGGGGCTCTCGTCAGCCCCAGCATTTT. Amino acid sequence: CASSTTGGSRQPQHF.

The V and J genes are TRBV21-1 and TRBJ1-1; the table's TRBD1 call for D was not verified on the DNA. TRBV21-1 is listed as a pseudogene. The CDR3 consists of 15 residues. CDR3 coding DNA: TGTGCCAGCAGCTCGTCAGGGACAGGGGACACTGAAGCTTTCTTT. Translated: CASSSSGTGDTEAFF.

The CDR3 is CATDRENYEQYF. The CDR3 nucleotides read TGTGCCACCGACAGGGAGAATTACGAGCAGTACTTC. The V call is TRBV19, the J call TRBJ2-7; 7 bases are shared with TRBD1. This CDR3 comprises 12 residues. Germline CDR1 and CDR2: LNHDA and SQIVND (reference sequence). V lost 10 bases, J lost 4 bases, and 7 bases stayed unmatched.

This clone was counted once. This chain joins TRBV12-3 or TRBV12-4 and TRBJ2-2; unclear D gene. CDR3 length equals 13 residues. Trimming pared 7 bases from V and 6 bases from J, leaving 12 bases between. In DNA form, the CDR3 reads TGTGCCAGCATCTTAAGAGTATCCGGGGAGCTGTTTTTT. Its protein product is CASILRVSGELFF.

This clone came up a few times. DNA for the CDR3: TGTGCCAGTAGTACCCCCCGGGGAAATAGCAATCAGCCCCAGCATTTT. Amino acids: CASSTPRGNSNQPQHF. The rearrangement joins TRBV19 to TRBJ1-5; D unclear. The CDR3 is made up of 16 amino acids. Trimming shortened V by 4 bases and J by 0 bases, and 13 bases separated the two germline ends. Germline assignment: CDR1 LNHDA and CDR2 SQIVND (reference sequence). The full variable domain, its missing parts supplied by reference TRBV19 and TRBJ1-5, is DGGITQSPKYLFRKEGQNVTLSCEQNLNHDAMYWYRQDPGQGLRLIYYSQIVNDFQKGDIAEGYSVSREKKESFPLTVTSAQKNPTAFYLCASSTPRGNSNQPQHFGDGTRLSIL.

The chain couples TRBV5-1 to TRBJ1-2; 7 nucleotides line up with TRBD1. There are 14 residues in the CDR3. V gave up 0 bases and J gave up 4 bases; unmatched junction bases: 3. In germline, CDR1 is SGHRS, CDR2 YFSETQ. The CDR3 spells CASSLAGTAYGYTF. The CDR3, as DNA: TGCGCCAGCAGCTTGGCCGGGACAGCCTATGGCTACACCTTC.

The chain links TRBV18 to TRBJ2-7; TRBD1 matches at 11 bases. The CDR3 is made up of 14 amino acids. From germline, CDR1 is KGHSH and CDR2 LQKENI. V gave up 2 bases and J gave up 6 bases; unmatched junction bases: 3. CDR3 nucleotides: TGTGCCAGCTCACCAACCGGGACAGGGGGCGAGCAGTACTTC. It codes for CASSPTGTGGEQYF.

The chain joins TRBV7-8 to TRBJ1-5; possible D gene TRBD1, 5 bases. There are 13 residues in the CDR3. Germline CDR1 SGHVS, CDR2 FQNEAQ. Between the trimmed V and J ends, which lost 5 bases and 4 bases, there was a span of 9 bases. The CDR3, as DNA: TGTGCCAGCAGCGTATCAGGGAATCAGCCCCAGCATTTT. Protein sequence: CASSVSGNQPQHF.

V and J are TRBV11-2 and TRBJ2-1, with D possibly TRBD1 on 6 matching bases. Germline loops: CDR1 SGHAT, CDR2 FQNNGV. V lost 3 bases, J lost 0 bases, and 15 bases lay in between. This CDR3 contains 17 residues. CDR3: CASSLGATGSSYNEQFF. The DNA of the CDR3 is TGTGCCAGCAGCTTGGGGGCGACGGGAAGCTCCTACAATGAGCAGTTCTTC.

The V and J genes are TRBV6-5 and TRBJ1-5; D remains unclear. Germline CDR1 reads MNHEY; CDR2 reads SVGAGI. The CDR3 loop spans 14 amino acids. Deletions cut 5 bases from V and 0 bases from J, with 8 bases between. The CDR3 loop reads CASSNRDSNQPQHF. The CDR3 nucleotides read TGTGCCAGCAGTAACAGAGATAGCAATCAGCCCCAGCATTTT.

This clone was observed once. This chain links TRBV21-1 with TRBJ2-3; TRBD2 is taken as the D call from the table, unchecked against the DNA. TRBV21-1 is marked as a pseudogene. The CDR3 length is 15 residues. DNA for the CDR3: TGTGCCAGCAAACCCCGGGACTCTTGCACAGATACGCAGTATTTT. This encodes CASKPRDSCTDTQYF.

The chain employs TRBV27 and TRBJ2-1; D is unresolved. Germline CDR1 is MNHEY and CDR2 is SMNVEV (reference sequence). V dropped 5 bases and J dropped 8 bases, with 13 bases sitting between them. This CDR3 is built from 13 residues. The CDR3 is CASSQTPLHEQFF. For the CDR3, the DNA is TGTGCCAGCAGTCAAACACCCCTCCATGAGCAGTTCTTC.

This clone has just a few counts. The chain carries TRBV7-3 and TRBJ2-1, with D possibly TRBD1 on 6 matching bases. This CDR3 region has 15 residues. From germline, CDR1 is SGHTA and CDR2 FQGTGA. Trimming pared 4 bases from V and 5 bases from J, leaving 15 bases between. CDR3 bases: TGTGCCAGCAGCTCAAGTCCGGGACAAAACAATGAGCAGTTCTTC. It translates to CASSSSPGQNNEQFF.

The rearrangement uses TRBV11-3 and TRBJ2-4, with no clear D. The V end lost 3 bases, the J end lost 7 bases, and 7 bases lay between the germline ends. The CDR3 consists of 12 residues. Germline V gene lookup returns CDR1 SGHNT and CDR2 YENEEA. Here the CDR3 DNA reads TGTGCCAGCAGCTTCCTCCCGAACATTCAGTACTTC. It is translated as CASSFLPNIQYF.

The CDR3 sequence is CASSPTPTPLSYEQYF. The CDR3 DNA follows: TGTGCCAGCTCACCCACCCCGACTCCCCTATCCTACGAGCAGTACTTC. The chain links TRBV18 to TRBJ2-7; D uncertain. The CDR3 consists of 16 residues. CDR1 KGHSH and CDR2 LQKENI come from the germline V gene. V lost 3 bases and J lost 1, with 16 bases in between.

This chain links TRBV4-3 with TRBJ2-1; 12 nucleotides line up with TRBD2. The CDR3 is made up of 17 amino acids. V shed 0 bases and J 6 bases; nucleotides not matched to a gene: 6. Germline V CDR1 and CDR2: LGHNA, YSLEER. CDR3 region: CASSQESWTSGVNEQFF. For the CDR3, the DNA is TGCGCCAGCAGCCAAGAGTCTTGGACTAGCGGGGTCAATGAGCAGTTCTTC.